This T cell receptor (beta chain) stems from a study of shared clonotypes between healthy human individuals. Into CD45RA+ naive and CD45RA-negative memory subsets, the CD4+ cells were split. Source study methods: ImmunoSEQ supplied junction-only sequences lacking quality scores, so filtering was different. Sequenced by immunoSEQ multiplex PCR; TCRdb stores in-frame clones only, minus some. That table is the source of V, J and clone size, and D and trimming were worked out from the DNA. The table shows roughly 760,000 clones, with over 65% occurring only once. With regard to this clone: Its antigen is as yet unknown.

Study findings and constraints: It was anticipated that sequencing depth would influence how many clonotypes donors shared. Naive subsets typically showed greater estimated richness than memory subsets.

The receptor was derived from a woman in her 30s in good health. The specimen sequenced was memory CD4+ T cells sorted from blood. As to subset: CD45RA-negative fraction.

The CDR3 DNA reads as TGTGCCAGCAGCTTGGGACTAGCGGGAGACAATGAGCAGTTCTTC. Translation gives CASSLGLAGDNEQFF. This sequence joins TRBV7-8 and TRBJ2-1, with TRBD2 matching 14 bases. This CDR3 contains 15 residues. CDR1 and CDR2 (germline): SGHVS, FQNEAQ. The J segment lost 5 bases and the V segment lost 3 bases, leaving 0 bases of the junction unmatched.